The sequence of this T cell receptor beta chain was determined in a study of blood T cell repertoires in COVID-19. Background on the study: Researchers got acute and convalescent COVID-19 samples from the United States, Italy and Spain. Nucleic acid was either cDNA or gDNA, and it came from T cells, B-cell-depleted T cells, or PBMCs.

The CDR3 covers 13 residues. Germline assignment: CDR1 SGHRS and CDR2 YFSETQ. V lost 0 bases and J lost 4; bases outside the gene matches: 0. In the authors' workflow: Amplification of reference gene primers provided the estimated nucleated cell counts. Method: immunoSEQ multiplex PCR; TCRdb's copy keeps in-frame clones and lacks some. The DNA was the basis for D and trimming; V, J and clone size are from that table. The sample has 110,000 to 150,000 clones, more than 75% seen once. The rearrangement links TRBV5-1 to TRBJ1-1; TRBD1 matches at 7 bases. The sample comprised peripheral blood. The clonotype comes from a human donor in a cohort sampled during active COVID-19. This CDR3 reads CASSLDRGTEAFF. The CDR3 DNA follows: TGCGCCAGCAGCTTGGACAGGGGCACTGAAGCTTTCTTT. Combining the CDR3 with reference TRBV5-1 and TRBJ1-1 gives the whole variable domain KAGVTQTPRYLIKTRGQQVTLSCSPISGHRSVSWYQQTPGQGLQFLFEYFSETQRNKGNFPGRFSGRQFSNSRSEMNVSTLELGDSALYLCASSLDRGTEAFFGQGTRLTVV.